Detailed here is one T cell receptor (beta chain). Its specificity is not known. The source of the sample is a study of cytomegalovirus exposure and HLA in healthy donors. Whole-study results and caveats: Through in vitro validation, three CMV-associated chains were shown to be specific for CMV antigens. Later, an analysis found that TCR clusters from the first cohort tended to co-occur in the roughly 110 validation repertoires.

Produced via immunoSEQ multiplex PCR; TCRdb's table is partial and in-frame only. This table has under 150,000 clones, around nine tenths appearing once. Donors were drawn from the 120-subject validation cohort, separate from the approximately 670-subject first cohort. The V gene's germline CDR1 is SGHRS and CDR2 YFSETQ. Trimming cost V 7 bases and J 3 bases; bases outside gene matches: 18. The CDR3 consists of 17 residues. The sequenced material came from PBMCs. The TCR originated in a young man in good health and CMV-seropositive. The chain employs TRBV5-1 and TRBJ1-1, with 7 bases lining up with TRBD1. The CDR3 protein is CASQDRKFTPGHTEAFF. The CDR3 DNA reads as TGCGCCAGCCAGGACAGGAAATTCACCCCAGGGCACACTGAAGCTTTCTTT.